These T cell receptor beta chains were read from a single sample in a study of blood T cell repertoires in COVID-19. TCRdb's table, derived via immunoSEQ multiplex PCR, lists solely in-frame clones and lacks some. Of about 130,000 clones listed, 75% to 90% are singletons. Material: PBMCs or T cells enriched from blood (not recorded which). The receptors derive from a woman aged 50 to 60 who had recovered from COVID-19. Both conserved end residues are part of each CDR3. The order of the fields is V gene, clone size, D gene, J gene, CDR3 DNA, CDR3 protein. A D gene is named only where the DNA matches it firmly. Size is stated for part of the rows, as once, few or many counts, or as a class when the clone is expanded.

V: TRBV28; size: few; D: TRBD1; J: TRBJ1-1; DNA: TGTGCCAGCAGTTTAAGAGGACAGGGGTTGCCTGAAGCTTTCTTT; CDR3: CASSLRGQGLPEAFF
V: TRBV7-9; size: NA; D: NA; J: TRBJ1-4; DNA: TGTGCCAGCAGCTCGGCGGGGGATGAAAAACTGTTTTTT; CDR3: CASSSAGDEKLFF
V: TRBV7-2; size: NA; D: TRBD1; J: TRBJ2-7; DNA: TGTGCCAGCAGCTTGGACAGGGCTTACCTCTCCTACGAGCAGTACTTC; CDR3: CASSLDRAYLSYEQYF
V: TRBV11-3; size: NA; D: TRBD1; J: TRBJ1-1; DNA: TGTGCCAGCAGCAGAGACAGGGTGGGCACTGAAGCTTTCTTT; CDR3: CASSRDRVGTEAFF
V: TRBV5-1; size: NA; D: NA; J: TRBJ2-5; DNA: TGCGCCAGCGGAGAAGAGACCCAGTACTTC; CDR3: CASGEETQYF
V: TRBV7-8; size: NA; D: TRBD1; J: TRBJ1-2; DNA: TGTGCCAGCACCCGGACAGGGGATGGCTACACCTTC; CDR3: CASTRTGDGYTF
V: TRBV9; size: few; D: TRBD2; J: TRBJ2-1; DNA: TGTGCCAGCAGCGCCCACGGGGGGGCCACCTACAATGAGCAGTTCTTC; CDR3: CASSAHGGATYNEQFF
V: TRBV30; size: NA; D: TRBD2; J: TRBJ2-1; DNA: TGTGCCTGGAGTGTAATAGCGGGGGGGTACAATGAGCAGTTCTTC; CDR3: CAWSVIAGGYNEQFF
V: TRBV4-3; size: NA; D: NA; J: TRBJ2-2; DNA: TGCGCCAGCAGCCAAGACTTTTACACTACTAGGGAGGAGCTGTTTTTT; CDR3: CASSQDFYTTREELFF
V: TRBV18; size: NA; D: TRBD1; J: TRBJ2-7; DNA: TGTGCCAGCTCACCAAGCAGACAGGGTGTTCAGTACTTC; CDR3: CASSPSRQGVQYF
V: TRBV3-1/TRBV3-2; size: NA; D: NA; J: TRBJ1-2; DNA: TGTGCCAGCAGCCTGGGGGGGATTCGTCTTCGGGGCTATGGCTACACCTTC; CDR3: CASSLGGIRLRGYGYTF
V: TRBV19; size: NA; D: NA; J: TRBJ1-1; DNA: TGTGCCAGTAGTGCCAACGGGTCCCCGAATTGGGCTTTCTTT; CDR3: CASSANGSPNWAFF
V: TRBV19; size: few; D: TRBD2; J: TRBJ2-3; DNA: TGTGCCAGTAGCAATCTGGGGCGGGGGAGCACAGATACGCAGTATTTT; CDR3: CASSNLGRGSTDTQYF
V: TRBV19; size: NA; D: NA; J: TRBJ2-6; DNA: TGTGCCAGTAGTGTTAGCTCTGGGGCCAACGTCCTGACTTTC; CDR3: CASSVSSGANVLTF
V: TRBV5-1; size: NA; D: NA; J: TRBJ1-4; DNA: TGCGCCAGCAGCATGTCGGACCGCCCCGAGGGTGAAAAACTGTTTTTT; CDR3: CASSMSDRPEGEKLFF
V: TRBV27; size: NA; D: NA; J: TRBJ1-1; DNA: TGTGCCAGCAGTTCTTACGGGGGCACTGAAGCTTTCTTT; CDR3: CASSSYGGTEAFF
V: TRBV5-4; size: NA; D: NA; J: TRBJ2-7; DNA: TGTGCCAGCAGCTTGTGGAACAGCTACGAGCAGTACTTC; CDR3: CASSLWNSYEQYF
V: TRBV6-1; size: NA; D: TRBD1; J: TRBJ1-2; DNA: TGTGCCAGCAGTGAGGACAGGACCTATGGCTACACCTTC; CDR3: CASSEDRTYGYTF
V: TRBV10-3; size: NA; D: TRBD1; J: TRBJ1-2; DNA: TGTGCCATCAGTAGACAGGGGGCTGACTATGGCTACACCTTC; CDR3: CAISRQGADYGYTF
V: TRBV15; size: NA; D: NA; J: TRBJ1-1; DNA: TGTGCCACCAGCAGAGAGGGTGAATGGTGGACATTGAACACTGAAGCTTTCTTT; CDR3: CATSREGEWWTLNTEAFF
V: TRBV4-1; size: NA; D: NA; J: TRBJ1-1; DNA: TGCGCCAGCAGCCAATATAACAGGCTGAACACTGAAGCTTTCTTT; CDR3: CASSQYNRLNTEAFF
V: TRBV27; size: NA; D: NA; J: TRBJ2-1; DNA: TGTGCCAGCAGTTCGAGGACAGATACTTACAATGAGCAGTTCTTC; CDR3: CASSSRTDTYNEQFF
V: TRBV7-2; size: NA; D: TRBD2; J: TRBJ2-5; DNA: TGTGCCAGCAGCTTAGTCTCCGCGGGGGGCCGTCGAGAGACCCAGTACTTC; CDR3: CASSLVSAGGRRETQYF
V: TRBV21-1; size: NA; D: NA; J: TRBJ2-7; DNA: TGTGCCAGCAGCAACAAGTCCGGGACAGTAACGGACGAGCAGTACTTC; CDR3: CASSNKSGTVTDEQYF
V: TRBV11-3; size: NA; D: TRBD2; J: TRBJ2-1; DNA: TGTGCCAGCAGCTACCACCCGGGACTAAACAATGAGCAGTTCTTC; CDR3: CASSYHPGLNNEQFF
V: TRBV7-9; size: NA; D: NA; J: TRBJ2-7; DNA: TGTGCCAGCAGCGTTCTTGGGGGGATGGGGGAGCAGTACTTC; CDR3: CASSVLGGMGEQYF
V: TRBV11-3; size: NA; D: TRBD2; J: TRBJ2-7; DNA: TGTGCCAGCAGCTTAGTCCCTAGCGGGGTTGGAGAGCAGTACTTC; CDR3: CASSLVPSGVGEQYF
V: TRBV7-9; size: NA; D: NA; J: TRBJ2-4; DNA: TGTGCCAGCAGCCAACTAATAGCCAAAAACATTCAGTACTTC; CDR3: CASSQLIAKNIQYF
V: TRBV5-5; size: NA; D: NA; J: TRBJ2-5; DNA: TGTGCCAGCAGCTTTCCGGGCCAAGAGACCCAGTACTTC; CDR3: CASSFPGQETQYF
V: TRBV19; size: few; D: TRBD1; J: TRBJ2-6; DNA: TGTGCCAGTAGTAAACGGACAGGGAGAAACTCTGGGGCCAACGTCCTGACTTTC; CDR3: CASSKRTGRNSGANVLTF
V: TRBV7-2; size: NA; D: NA; J: TRBJ1-5; DNA: TGTGCCAGCAGCTCCAGGGTGGGACAGCCCCAGCATTTT; CDR3: CASSSRVGQPQHF
V: TRBV18; size: NA; D: TRBD1; J: TRBJ1-2; DNA: TGTGCCAGCTCACACGGACAGGGCCTGGACTATGGCTACACCTTC; CDR3: CASSHGQGLDYGYTF
V: TRBV19; size: NA; D: NA; J: TRBJ2-7; DNA: TGTGCCAGTAGACAGGGATTTCCCCCTTACGAGCAGTACTTC; CDR3: CASRQGFPPYEQYF
V: TRBV30; size: NA; D: TRBD1; J: TRBJ1-1; DNA: TGTGCCTGGGATGCCGGGACAGGGAACACTGAAGCTTTCTTT; CDR3: CAWDAGTGNTEAFF
V: TRBV3-1/TRBV3-2; size: NA; D: TRBD2; J: TRBJ2-2; DNA: TGTGCCAGCAGCGGACTAGCGGGCCCCAACACCGGGGAGCTGTTTTTT; CDR3: CASSGLAGPNTGELFF
V: TRBV4-1; size: NA; D: NA; J: TRBJ1-1; DNA: TGCGCCAGCAGCTCGCCGGGGGGGGGTAAATCGTCCGAAGCTTTCTTT; CDR3: CASSSPGGGKSSEAFF
V: TRBV11-3; size: NA; D: TRBD2; J: TRBJ2-1; DNA: TGTGCCAGCAGCTCCGGACTAGCGGCCAATGAGCAGTTCTTC; CDR3: CASSSGLAANEQFF
V: TRBV19; size: NA; D: TRBD1; J: TRBJ1-2; DNA: TGTGCCAGTAGTACCCTTTGGACAGGGAATGGCTACACCTTC; CDR3: CASSTLWTGNGYTF
V: TRBV29-1; size: NA; D: NA; J: TRBJ2-7; DNA: TGCAGCGTTGAAGGGACAGCAAGCGAGCAGTACTTC; CDR3: CSVEGTASEQYF
V: TRBV5-1; size: few; D: NA; J: TRBJ1-1; DNA: TGCGCCAGCAGCTTTTCTCAGGAAGCTGAAGCTTTCTTT; CDR3: CASSFSQEAEAFF
V: TRBV7-6; size: once; D: TRBD1; J: TRBJ2-3; DNA: TGTGCCAGCAGCCTACCGCTGACAGGGAAGATGATCACAGATACGCAGTATTTT; CDR3: CASSLPLTGKMITDTQYF
V: TRBV3-1/TRBV3-2; size: NA; D: TRBD2; J: TRBJ2-2; DNA: TGTGCCACCAGCCAAGATTCTAGCGGGGGGGCTATCGGGGAGCTGTTTTTT; CDR3: CATSQDSSGGAIGELFF
V: TRBV19; size: NA; D: TRBD1; J: TRBJ2-7; DNA: TGTGCCAGTCGGCTCAAACAGGGGGCCGTTTACGAGCAGTACTTC; CDR3: CASRLKQGAVYEQYF
V: TRBV11-3; size: NA; D: NA; J: TRBJ2-2; DNA: TGTGCCAGCAGCTTAGATCCCTCTCAGGGTCTCTTGAGCACCGGGGAGCTGTTTTTT; CDR3: CASSLDPSQGLLSTGELFF
V: TRBV5-1; size: NA; D: TRBD1; J: TRBJ1-3; DNA: TGCGCCAGCAGCTTGGGACAGGGGGAGTACACCATATATTTT; CDR3: CASSLGQGEYTIYF
V: TRBV30; size: NA; D: NA; J: TRBJ1-2; DNA: TGTGCCTGGACCCGAGGAGCCCGTGACTATGGCTACACCTTC; CDR3: CAWTRGARDYGYTF
V: TRBV19; size: once; D: NA; J: TRBJ1-3; DNA: TGTGCCAGTAGCTTAAGGAGTACAGGGCTTAGAAACACCATATATTTT; CDR3: CASSLRSTGLRNTIYF
V: TRBV12-3/TRBV12-4; size: once; D: NA; J: TRBJ2-7; DNA: TGTGCCAGCAGTGCCGAGTACGAGCAGTACTTC; CDR3: CASSAEYEQYF
V: TRBV2; size: NA; D: NA; J: TRBJ2-7; DNA: TGTGCCAGCAGGGCCGGACTTTCCGCCCGGCAGTACTTC; CDR3: CASRAGLSARQYF
V: TRBV6-2/TRBV6-3; size: NA; D: TRBD2; J: TRBJ2-7; DNA: TGTGCCAGCAGTTACGGACGACTAGCGGAACCATTCGAGCAGTACTTC; CDR3: CASSYGRLAEPFEQYF
V: TRBV7-2; size: NA; D: NA; J: TRBJ2-5; DNA: TGTGCCAGCAGCTTAGATGACAGGAGCCAAGAGACCCAGTACTTC; CDR3: CASSLDDRSQETQYF
V: TRBV2; size: NA; D: TRBD2; J: TRBJ2-1; DNA: TGTGCCAGCAGTAGGGGACTAGCGGGGCTTGAGCAGTTCTTC; CDR3: CASSRGLAGLEQFF
V: TRBV5-1; size: NA; D: NA; J: TRBJ2-1; DNA: TGCGCCAGCACAACCTACAATGAGCAGTTCTTC; CDR3: CASTTYNEQFF
V: TRBV11-3; size: few; D: TRBD1; J: TRBJ1-3; DNA: TGTGCCAGCAGCTTAGGGGTTCGACAGGGGACAAACTCTGGAAACACCATATATTTT; CDR3: CASSLGVRQGTNSGNTIYF